The present TCR beta chain was sequenced within a study of blood T cell repertoires in COVID-19 (dated by TCRdb to 2018 to 2021). Notes on the research overall: Samples covering the acute and convalescent phases of COVID-19 were provided by collaborators in the United States, Italy and Spain. The material from the prospective study consisted of cDNA or gDNA derived from T cells, B-cell-depleted T cells, or PBMCs. Subjects who had been exposed to COVID-19, were actively infected with it, or had recovered from it provided the deeply sampled blood TCRbeta repertoires that made up the dataset. The repertoires were made available in a free public database intended to serve as a resource for research on the immune response to SARS-CoV-2. Samples were obtained from the ongoing ImmuneRACE study (first 160 participants) and from 1,000 to 1,500 subjects provided by 6 global collaborators. The sample metadata nearly always contained a de-identified subject ID, COVID-19 status, age in years and sex. HLA class I and class II types, where available, came from metadata supplied by the sample provider rather than from assay-based typing.

Study-wide conclusions, independent of this receptor: Clinical and demographic metadata were provided uncurated, with the amount varying by source and participant.

TCRbeta CDR3 regions were amplified from genomic DNA by means of the immunoSEQ Assay, a bias-controlled multiplex PCR. Under the source paper's analysis protocol: The number of nucleated cells in each sample was estimated by amplification of reference gene primers within the assay. To quantify the absolute abundance of each unique TCRbeta CDR3 rearrangement, sequence reads were collapsed and filtered. For each sample, productive Simpson clonality was calculated by taking the square root of Simpson's diversity index across productive rearrangements. TCRdb took this table from immuneACCESS and kept in-frame rearrangements with V and J called. Such tables lack part of the clones; where checked against another copy, unresolved V genes explain under half of the gap, and the rest is unexplained. Clone size and the V and J calls come from that table; the DNA yielded D and trimming. The sample profile shows fewer than 110,000 clones; about 91% of them were found once. Around 7% of the sample is held by the ten biggest clonotypes.

CDR1 and CDR2 are drawn from the germline V gene: SQVTM, ANQGSEA. From its cysteine to its phenylalanine, the CDR3 spans 14 amino acids. This entry keeps only the CDR3 DNA: 42 bases, framed from base 1. At the junction V is shortened by 1 base and J by 3 bases; bases outside the gene matches: 4. Notes on this clone: Its antigen remains undetermined. Within one base of it there is no much larger clone, and no base qualities were kept.

The collaborating institutions used their own protocols to collect whole blood in K2EDTA tubes. For TCRbeta analysis, collaborators shipped samples in one of three forms: frozen whole blood, isolated PBMCs, or DNA extracted from either of those sample types. The sequence was obtained from a man aged 45 to 65 with active or convalescent COVID-19. Specimen: peripheral blood. The rearranged segments are TRBV29-1 and TRBJ2-7, with TRBD1 matching 9 junction bases. In nucleotide form, the sequence is TGCAGCGTTGAAGTAACGGGACAGGGCTACGAGCAGTACTTC. This is translated as CSVEVTGQGYEQYF.